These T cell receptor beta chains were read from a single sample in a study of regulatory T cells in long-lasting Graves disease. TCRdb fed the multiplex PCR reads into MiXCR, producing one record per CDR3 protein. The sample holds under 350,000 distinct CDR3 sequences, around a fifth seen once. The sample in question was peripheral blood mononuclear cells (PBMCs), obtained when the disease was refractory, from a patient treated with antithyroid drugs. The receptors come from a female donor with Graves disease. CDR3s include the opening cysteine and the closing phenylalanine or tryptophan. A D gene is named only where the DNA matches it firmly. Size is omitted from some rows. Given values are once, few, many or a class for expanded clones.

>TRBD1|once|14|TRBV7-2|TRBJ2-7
TGTGCCAGCAGGGTGGACAGGGGGGCCTACGAGCAGTACTTC
CASRVDRGAYEQYF
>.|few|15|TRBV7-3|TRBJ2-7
TGTGCCAGCAGCTCAACCGGGACGACAAATTACGAGCAGTACTTC
CASSSTGTTNYEQYF
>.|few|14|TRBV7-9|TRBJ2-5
TGTGCCAGCAGCTGGGTGACCCGAGGAGAGACCCAGTACTTC
CASSWVTRGETQYF
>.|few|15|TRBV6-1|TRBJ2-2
TGTGCCAGCAAGGGGACAATCGCGAACACCGGGGAGCTGTTTTTT
CASKGTIANTGELFF
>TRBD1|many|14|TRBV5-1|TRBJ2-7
TGCGCCAGCAGCAGGGGACAGGACTCCTACGAGCAGTACTTC
CASSRGQDSYEQYF
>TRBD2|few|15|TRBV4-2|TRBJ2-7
TGTGCCAGCAGACGTGATTCAGCGGGAGCCTACGAGCAGTACTTC
CASRRDSAGAYEQYF
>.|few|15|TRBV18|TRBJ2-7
TGTGCCAGCTCACCAAGACAGGAACTATCCTACGAGCAGTACTTC
CASSPRQELSYEQYF
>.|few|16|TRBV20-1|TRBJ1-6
TGCAGTGCTAGCCCTCTCGTTACAGCGAATAATTCACCCCTCCACTTT
CSASPLVTANNSPLHF
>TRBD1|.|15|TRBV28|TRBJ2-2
TGTGCCTGCAGTTTTGTGAGACAGGGTGCCGGGGAGCTGTTTTTT
CACSFVRQGAGELFF
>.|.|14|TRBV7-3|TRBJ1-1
TGTGCCAGCAGCTCGGGCGGGTATAACACTGAAGCTTTCTTT
CASSSGGYNTEAFF
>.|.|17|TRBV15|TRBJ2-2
TGTGCCACCAGCAGAGATTATCTGGAGCCCAGGACCGGGGAGCTGTTTTTT
CATSRDYLEPRTGELFF
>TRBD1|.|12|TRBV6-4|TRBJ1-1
TGTGCCAGCAGGGGACAGGGGAATGAAGCTTTCTTT
CASRGQGNEAFF
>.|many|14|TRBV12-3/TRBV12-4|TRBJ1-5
TGTGCCAGCAGTTTTTGGGACAGCAATCAGCCCCAGCATTTT
CASSFWDSNQPQHF